The rows below give T cell receptor beta chains drawn from one sample of a study of blood T cell repertoires in COVID-19. The protocol was immunoSEQ multiplex PCR, while the TCRdb copy is restricted to in-frame clones and leaves out a portion. The sample holds around 18,000 clones, roughly 91% seen once. The source material was peripheral blood. Receptors originate from a human donor in a cohort sampled during active COVID-19. CDR3s include the opening cysteine and the closing phenylalanine or tryptophan. The D gene is left open where the match is weak. A row's size may be missing; if present it is once, few, many or a size class.

v_gene	d_gene	len	abundance	j_gene	CDR3nt	CDR3aa
TRBV9	.	13	.	TRBJ1-4	TGTGCCAGCACTCAGGCAGGGTTTGAAAAACTGTTTTTT	CASTQAGFEKLFF
TRBV18	TRBD1	19	.	TRBJ2-6	TGTGCCAGCTCACCGTTCCGGGACAGGGCCTCCTCTGGGGCCAACGTCCTGACTTTC	CASSPFRDRASSGANVLTF
TRBV5-1	TRBD1	13	.	TRBJ2-7	TGCGCCAGCACCAGGACAGGGTTCTACGAGCAGTACTTC	CASTRTGFYEQYF
TRBV5-1	TRBD1	15	.	TRBJ2-1	TGCGCCAGCAGCATACGGACAGGGGATTGGAATGAGCAGTTCTTC	CASSIRTGDWNEQFF
TRBV15	.	15	.	TRBJ1-5	TGTGCCACCAGCAGAGATGGCAGGGTGGGTCAGCCCCAGCATTTT	CATSRDGRVGQPQHF
TRBV29-1	TRBD1	12	.	TRBJ1-1	TGCAGCGCCCACAGGGGTGACACTGAAGCTTTCTTT	CSAHRGDTEAFF
TRBV10-3	.	15	.	TRBJ2-7	TGTGCCATCAGGCCGGCGGCAGGGCAACCCTACGAGCAGTACTTC	CAIRPAAGQPYEQYF
TRBV6-5	.	10	.	TRBJ1-5	TGTGCCGGGGGGAATCAGCCCCAGCATTTT	CAGGNQPQHF
TRBV6-5	TRBD1	13	.	TRBJ1-2	TGTGCCAGCAGCCAACAGGGGGCTTTCGGCTACACCTTC	CASSQQGAFGYTF
TRBV12-3/TRBV12-4	.	12	.	TRBJ1-1	TGTGCCAGCAGTTTAACGGGCACTGAAGCTTTCTTT	CASSLTGTEAFF
TRBV2	.	14	.	TRBJ1-1	TGTGCCAGCAGTGAAAATGCCGGTAACACTGAAGCTTTCTTT	CASSENAGNTEAFF
TRBV10-3	TRBD2	15	.	TRBJ2-3	TGTGCCATCAGGACCAGCGGGGGGAACACAGATACGCAGTATTTT	CAIRTSGGNTDTQYF
TRBV30	.	17	.	TRBJ2-3	TGTGCCTGGAGTAGGAGAGGCACCCTCGGTAGCACAGATACGCAGTATTTT	CAWSRRGTLGSTDTQYF
TRBV4-2	.	15	.	TRBJ1-3	TGTGCCAGCAGCCAGACAACGAGCTCTGGAAACACCATATATTTT	CASSQTTSSGNTIYF
TRBV3-1/TRBV3-2	TRBD1	16	.	TRBJ1-1	TGTGCCAGCAACTCCCGGGACAGAGGGGGGAACACTGAAGCTTTCTTT	CASNSRDRGGNTEAFF
TRBV7-9	.	14	once	TRBJ2-5	TGTGCCAGCAGTCTTACTCGGGGTCAAGAGACCCAGTACTTC	CASSLTRGQETQYF
TRBV2	TRBD1	14	.	TRBJ1-5	TGTGCCAGCAGGGCCCAGGGGGCAGGTCAGCCCCAGCATTTT	CASRAQGAGQPQHF
TRBV3-1/TRBV3-2	.	12	.	TRBJ1-2	TGTGCCAGCAGCCCCGGGGTCTATGGCTACACCTTC	CASSPGVYGYTF
TRBV6-5	TRBD1	13	.	TRBJ1-1	TGTGCCAGCAGACCGGACAGGGACACTGAAGCTTTCTTT	CASRPDRDTEAFF
TRBV21-1	.	15	.	TRBJ2-7	TGTGCCAGCAGCAAAGCGCACCCAAGGGGTCCCGAGCAGTACTTC	CASSKAHPRGPEQYF
TRBV6-5	.	15	.	TRBJ1-6	TGTGCCAGCAGTTACTATATACAGGGCAATTCACCCCTCCACTTT	CASSYYIQGNSPLHF
TRBV10-2	.	14	.	TRBJ1-4	TGCGCCAGCAGTGTCTCAGGGAAAGGTGAAAAACTGTTTTTT	CASSVSGKGEKLFF
TRBV7-8	TRBD2	13	.	TRBJ2-1	TGTGCCAGCAGCTTATTTGGGGAGGGTGAGCAGTTCTTC	CASSLFGEGEQFF
TRBV6-2/TRBV6-3	.	15	.	TRBJ1-1	TGTGCCAGCAGTTCGGACAGACCCCCCTCCACTGAAGCTTTCTTT	CASSSDRPPSTEAFF
TRBV7-2	.	15	.	TRBJ2-3	TGTGCCAGCAGCCCGGGACTTCCCGTCACAGATACGCAGTATTTT	CASSPGLPVTDTQYF
TRBV28	.	13	.	TRBJ1-2	TGTGCCAGCAGTTTACAGGGCTTAATTGGCTACACCTTC	CASSLQGLIGYTF
TRBV6-5	TRBD1	15	.	TRBJ1-5	TGTGCCAGCACCGTGACAGGGCCTTACAATCAGCCCCAGCATTTT	CASTVTGPYNQPQHF
TRBV10-1	.	14	.	TRBJ2-3	TGCGCCAGCAGGAGGGACATTACCACAGATACGCAGTATTTT	CASRRDITTDTQYF
TRBV10-3	.	15	.	TRBJ2-3	TGTGCCATCAGTGAGTCGAGCGGAACCACAGATACGCAGTATTTT	CAISESSGTTDTQYF
TRBV6-5	.	16	.	TRBJ1-2	TGTGCCAGCAGTTACCTACACAGGGCAAGGGGCTATGGCTACACCTTC	CASSYLHRARGYGYTF
TRBV28	TRBD2	17	.	TRBJ2-1	TGTGCCAGCAGTCCCCGGGGTTTTAGCGGGAGATTTAATGAGCAGTTCTTC	CASSPRGFSGRFNEQFF
TRBV6-5	TRBD2	15	.	TRBJ2-1	TGTGCCAGCAGCCTGACTAGCGGGACCGTCAATGAGCAGTTCTTC	CASSLTSGTVNEQFF